The 2 T cell receptor beta chains below all came from one sample that was sequenced in a study of regulatory T cells in long-lasting Graves disease. Time point of the sample: newly diagnosed GD, antithyroid drugs for less than 3 months. PBMCs were the source of the RNA used for TCR sequencing. Libraries of TCR beta came from iRepertoire HTBI primers plus Arm-PCR of CDR3 regions. In TCRdb, the multiplex PCR reads were re-called with MiXCR into one record per CDR3 protein. The sample lists 450,000 to 600,000 distinct CDR3 sequences; approximately 13% were seen once. These data also featured in a second study, about T cells in Graves' hyperthyroidism and ophthalmopathy.

Sample: peripheral blood mononuclear cells (PBMCs), taken at new diagnosis, from a patient treated with antithyroid drugs. The receptors were gathered from a man aged 30-40 years with Graves disease.

This clonotype was found many times. V and J are TRBV29-1 and TRBJ1-2, with 12 positions matching TRBD1. The CDR3 runs 12 residues. Germline loops: CDR1 SQVTM, CDR2 ANQGSEA. CDR3 protein: CIIPGQGAGYTF. In nucleotides, the CDR3 is TGCATCATCCCGGGACAGGGGGCTGGCTACACCTTC.

This rearrangement joins TRBV20-1 to TRBJ2-2; D is unclear. V gave up 3 bases and J gave up 1 base, with 6 bases separating them. The CDR3 loop spans 13 amino acids. In germline, CDR1 is DFQATT, CDR2 SNEGSKA (reference sequence). CDR3 DNA sequence: TGCAGTGCTAGCCAGGTGAACACCGGGGAGCTGTTTTTT. Its translation is CSASQVNTGELFF.